This T cell receptor beta chain is drawn from a study of patients and donors after allogeneic stem cell transplantation. From the RT-PCR reads, TCRdb called clonotypes with MiXCR, one entry per CDR3 protein. The repertoire holds about 88,000 distinct CDR3 sequences, roughly 50% seen once, with roughly 64% in the top ten. CDR1 and CDR2 from the germline V gene are SGHDT and YYEEEE. V shed 2 bases and J shed 9 bases, with 16 bases lying between them. The CDR3 runs 14 residues. The specimen sequenced was blood, either unsorted or a sorted T cell fraction (not recorded which). The chain combines TRBV5-6 with TRBJ2-3; a weak D match, TRBD2 (6 bases). This TCR was sampled from a human donor who was either an allogeneic HSCT recipient or a stem cell or donor lymphocyte infusion donor (not recorded which). It is not recorded whose cells these are; they may come from a transplant donor. This CDR3 reads CASSLGSGQATQYF. The CDR3 nucleotides are TGTGCCAGCAGCTTAGGTAGCGGCCAAGCAACGCAGTATTTT.